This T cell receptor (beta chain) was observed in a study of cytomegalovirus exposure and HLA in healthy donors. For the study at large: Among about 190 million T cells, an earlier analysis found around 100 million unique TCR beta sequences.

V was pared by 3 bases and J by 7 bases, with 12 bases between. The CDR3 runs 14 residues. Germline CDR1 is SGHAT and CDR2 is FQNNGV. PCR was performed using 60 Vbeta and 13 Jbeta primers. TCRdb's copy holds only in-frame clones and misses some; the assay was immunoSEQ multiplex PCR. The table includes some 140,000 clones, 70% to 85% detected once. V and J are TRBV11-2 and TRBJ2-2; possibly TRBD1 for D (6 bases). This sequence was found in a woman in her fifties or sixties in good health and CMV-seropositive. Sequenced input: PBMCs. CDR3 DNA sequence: TGTGCCAGCAGCTTCCAGGGGCCAGGCGGGGAGCTGTTTTTT. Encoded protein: CASSFQGPGGELFF.